The rows below give T cell receptor beta chains drawn from one sample of a study of T cell changes during pregnancy in multiple sclerosis. The table came from immunoSEQ multiplex PCR; TCRdb's copy has only in-frame clones and leaves some out. The table lists about 68,000 clones, just over 90% of them singletons. The source material was peripheral blood, sampled in the third trimester of pregnancy. These receptors all come from a female donor with multiple sclerosis, enrolled in a pregnancy study. The CDR3 runs from the conserved cysteine through the conserved F or W. D genes are given only for firm matches. Size is stated for part of the rows, as once, few or many counts, or as a class when the clone is expanded.

-	15	TRBV27	TRBJ1-5	TRBD1	CASSRSDRGQQPQHF	TGTGCCAGCAGCCGTTCAGACAGGGGGCAACAGCCCCAGCATTTT
-	16	TRBV19	TRBJ1-2	TRBD1	CASTWTGGPQNYGYTF	TGTGCCAGCACATGGACAGGGGGCCCTCAGAACTATGGCTACACCTTC
-	15	TRBV6-5	TRBJ2-3	TRBD2	CASRWEGRGTDTQYF	TGTGCCAGCAGATGGGAAGGGAGGGGCACAGATACGCAGTATTTT
-	13	TRBV5-1	TRBJ1-1	-	CASSLTGSTEAFF	TGCGCCAGCAGCTTAACAGGGTCCACTGAAGCTTTCTTT
-	16	TRBV19	TRBJ2-2	TRBD2	CASSIDSGANTGELFF	TGTGCCAGTAGCATCGATAGCGGGGCGAACACCGGGGAGCTGTTTTTT
-	16	TRBV7-6	TRBJ2-2	-	CASSPAGRGGTGELFF	TGTGCCAGCAGCCCAGCAGGGCGGGGCGGCACCGGGGAGCTGTTTTTT
-	14	TRBV5-5	TRBJ1-1	-	CASSLQGIYTEAFF	TGTGCCAGCAGCTTGCAGGGTATCTACACTGAAGCTTTCTTT
-	11	TRBV7-8	TRBJ1-1	-	CASSLAHEAFF	TGTGCCAGCAGCTTAGCTCATGAAGCTTTCTTT
-	11	TRBV5-1	TRBJ2-1	-	CASSSGVVQFF	TGCGCCAGCAGCTCAGGGGTTGTGCAGTTCTTC
-	14	TRBV18	TRBJ2-7	TRBD2	CASSPPRGRGEQYF	TGTGCCAGCTCACCACCGAGAGGGAGGGGAGAGCAGTACTTC
once	13	TRBV30	TRBJ1-2	-	CAWSPTGPYGYTF	TGTGCCTGGAGCCCGACAGGACCCTATGGCTACACCTTC
few	14	TRBV16	TRBJ1-4	-	CASSLRPRNEKLFF	TGTGCCAGCAGCCTCCGACCGCGGAATGAAAAACTGTTTTTT
-	15	TRBV6-5	TRBJ1-1	-	CASSYSGQGNTEAFF	TGTGCCAGCAGTTACTCGGGGCAGGGGAACACTGAAGCTTTCTTT
-	17	TRBV7-2	TRBJ1-2	TRBD1	CASTLATGGYSGYGYTF	TGTGCCAGCACCCTGGCTACAGGGGGCTATTCTGGCTATGGCTACACCTTC
-	13	TRBV7-8	TRBJ1-1	-	CASSLGGGTEAFF	TGTGCCAGCAGCTTAGGAGGGGGCACTGAAGCTTTCTTT
few	13	TRBV6-5	TRBJ1-2	TRBD1	CASNPGQGNGYTF	TGTGCCAGCAATCCGGGACAGGGTAATGGCTACACCTTC
once	14	TRBV10-3	TRBJ2-7	TRBD1	CATEPGQGAFEQYF	TGTGCCACCGAACCGGGACAGGGGGCTTTCGAGCAGTACTTC
-	16	TRBV9	TRBJ2-1	TRBD1	CASSVGTGSASDEQFF	TGTGCCAGCAGCGTAGGGACAGGCAGCGCTTCCGATGAGCAGTTCTTC
-	12	TRBV28	TRBJ1-1	TRBD1	CASITGTAEAFF	TGTGCCAGCATCACAGGGACAGCTGAAGCTTTCTTT
-	14	TRBV4-3	TRBJ1-6	-	CASSQDQRGSPLHF	TGCGCCAGCAGCCAAGATCAAAGGGGATCACCCCTCCACTTT
-	13	TRBV7-3	TRBJ2-7	TRBD2	CASSLDGGFEQYF	TGTGCCAGCAGCTTAGACGGGGGGTTTGAGCAGTACTTC
-	17	TRBV5-1	TRBJ1-1	TRBD1	CASSLTGQGVFDTEAFF	TGCGCCAGCAGCTTGACGGGACAGGGTGTATTTGACACTGAAGCTTTCTTT
-	16	TRBV6-4	TRBJ1-1	-	CASSDQGRGRDTEAFF	TGTGCCAGCAGTGATCAGGGAAGGGGAAGGGACACTGAAGCTTTCTTT
-	15	TRBV11-2	TRBJ2-1	TRBD1	CASSALTGAYNEQFF	TGTGCCAGCAGCGCCCTGACAGGGGCCTACAATGAGCAGTTCTTC
-	14	TRBV6-6	TRBJ2-5	-	CASSKGDSGETQYF	TGTGCCAGCAGCAAAGGGGATTCTGGAGAGACCCAGTACTTC
-	13	TRBV5-6	TRBJ2-3	-	CASSLGSEDTQYF	TGTGCCAGCAGCTTGGGCAGCGAAGATACGCAGTATTTT
-	17	TRBV6-4	TRBJ1-1	TRBD1	CASSDSSRTGQGSAAFF	TGTGCCAGCAGTGACTCGAGCCGTACGGGACAGGGAAGTGCAGCTTTCTTT
-	17	TRBV5-1	TRBJ2-5	TRBD2	CASSPLILAGESETQYF	TGCGCCAGCAGCCCCCTAATCCTAGCGGGAGAGTCAGAGACCCAGTACTTC
once	16	TRBV7-2	TRBJ2-5	TRBD2	CASSLAGLAGGGTQYF	TGTGCCAGCAGCTTAGCGGGGCTAGCGGGAGGGGGGACCCAGTACTTC
-	14	TRBV27	TRBJ1-1	-	CASSLSNPDTEAFF	TGTGCCAGCAGTTTATCTAACCCGGACACTGAAGCTTTCTTT
few	15	TRBV4-2	TRBJ1-1	-	CASSQEAGRNTEAFF	TGTGCCAGCAGCCAAGAGGCAGGGCGGAACACTGAAGCTTTCTTT
-	18	TRBV5-1	TRBJ1-2	-	CASRLTWGREDYGSGYTF	TGCGCCAGCAGGCTGACCTGGGGCCGTGAGGACTATGGTAGCGGCTACACCTTC
-	16	TRBV5-1	TRBJ2-3	-	CASSLAAGQSTDTQYF	TGCGCCAGCAGCTTGGCCGCGGGGCAAAGCACAGATACGCAGTATTTT
once	16	TRBV2	TRBJ2-2	-	CASSVRGTSYTGELFF	TGTGCCAGCAGTGTACGAGGGACAAGTTACACCGGGGAGCTGTTTTTT
-	15	TRBV6-5	TRBJ2-7	-	CASSYSRGGSYEQYF	TGTGCCAGCAGTTACTCTCGGGGAGGATCCTACGAGCAGTACTTC
-	15	TRBV6-5	TRBJ1-1	TRBD1	CASRRTQGSTTEAFF	TGTGCCAGCAGGCGTACACAGGGGTCTACTACTGAAGCTTTCTTT
-	14	TRBV6-5	TRBJ2-7	-	CASSFQQGYSEQYF	TGTGCCAGCAGTTTCCAACAGGGTTATAGCGAGCAGTACTTC
-	14	TRBV18	TRBJ1-4	TRBD1	CASSFQGGDEKLFF	TGTGCCAGCTCATTCCAGGGGGGCGATGAAAAACTGTTTTTT
-	15	TRBV27	TRBJ1-1	TRBD1	CASSVRQGKYTEAFF	TGTGCCAGCAGTGTACGACAGGGGAAGTACACTGAAGCTTTCTTT
-	14	TRBV5-1	TRBJ1-1	TRBD1	CASSSQGVNTEAFF	TGCGCCAGCAGCTCACAGGGGGTGAACACTGAAGCTTTCTTT
few	11	TRBV28	TRBJ1-2	-	CASINFGGYTF	TGTGCCAGCATCAATTTCGGTGGCTACACCTTC
few	15	TRBV6-5	TRBJ1-5	TRBD1	CASSSGQGGNQPQHF	TGTGCCAGCAGTTCCGGACAGGGAGGCAATCAGCCCCAGCATTTT
-	13	TRBV6-6	TRBJ2-2	-	CASSYHSTGELFF	TGTGCCAGCAGTTACCACAGCACCGGGGAGCTGTTTTTT
-	9	TRBV2	TRBJ2-3	-	CASSYPLYF	TGTGCCAGCAGCTACCCGCTATATTTT
-	16	TRBV6-1	TRBJ2-5	TRBD2	CASSDSWGGTQETQYF	TGTGCCAGCAGTGATTCTTGGGGGGGGACCCAAGAGACCCAGTACTTC
once	14	TRBV9	TRBJ2-7	-	CASSASGTSYEQYF	TGTGCCAGCAGCGCTTCCGGGACTTCCTACGAGCAGTACTTC
-	14	TRBV6-6	TRBJ1-2	-	CASSHPGQPYGYTF	TGTGCCAGCAGCCACCCTGGACAGCCATATGGCTACACCTTC
-	15	TRBV5-1	TRBJ2-1	TRBD2	CASNPGTSTYNEQFF	TGCGCCAGCAACCCCGGGACTAGTACGTACAATGAGCAGTTCTTC
-	15	TRBV7-6	TRBJ1-6	TRBD1	CASSPGGQGKSPLHF	TGTGCCAGCAGCCCTGGGGGACAGGGAAAATCACCCCTCCACTTT